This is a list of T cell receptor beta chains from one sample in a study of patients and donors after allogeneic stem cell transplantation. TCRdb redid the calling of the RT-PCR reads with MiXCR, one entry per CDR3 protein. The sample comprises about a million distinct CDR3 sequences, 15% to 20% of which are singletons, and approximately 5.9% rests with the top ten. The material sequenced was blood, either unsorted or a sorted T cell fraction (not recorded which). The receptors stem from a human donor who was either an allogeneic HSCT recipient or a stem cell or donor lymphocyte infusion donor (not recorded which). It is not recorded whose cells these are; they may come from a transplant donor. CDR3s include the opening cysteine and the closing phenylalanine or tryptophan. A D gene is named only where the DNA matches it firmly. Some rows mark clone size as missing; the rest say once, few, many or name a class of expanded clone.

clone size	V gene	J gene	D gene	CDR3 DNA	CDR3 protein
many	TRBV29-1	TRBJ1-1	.	TGCAGCGTTGAACAGGGCGGGACTGAAGCTTTCTTT	CSVEQGGTEAFF
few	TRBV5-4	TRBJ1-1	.	TGTGCCAGCAGACAAACCGGGGGGCTGAACACTGAAGCTTTCTTT	CASRQTGGLNTEAFF
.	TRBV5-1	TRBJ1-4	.	TGCGCCAGCAGCTTTTCCCAGATTAATGAAAAACTGTTTTTT	CASSFSQINEKLFF
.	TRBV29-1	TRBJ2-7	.	TGCAGCGCCAGCCTGGGGGTTTCCCTCTACGAGCAGTACTTC	CSASLGVSLYEQYF
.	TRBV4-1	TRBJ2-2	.	TGCGCCAGCAGCTTTGACAGGGGAGGGGTCGGGGAGCTGTTTTTT	CASSFDRGGVGELFF
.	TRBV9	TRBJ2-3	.	TGTGCCAGCAGCGTTAACTCACAGGGACGTTTAGATACGCAGTATTTT	CASSVNSQGRLDTQYF
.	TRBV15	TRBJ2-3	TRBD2	TGTGCCACCAGCAGAGAGCGACTAGCGGGGGCGAGGGATACGCAGTATTTT	CATSRERLAGARDTQYF
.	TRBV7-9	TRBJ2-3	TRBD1	TGTGCCAGCAGCCGGGGACAGGGATACACAGATACGCAGTATTTT	CASSRGQGYTDTQYF
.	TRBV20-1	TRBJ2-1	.	TGCAGTGCGGGGAAAGTTCGGGACAATGAGCAGTTCTTC	CSAGKVRDNEQFF
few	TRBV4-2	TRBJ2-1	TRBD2	TGTGCCAGCAGCCAAGGGACTAGCGAGTACAATGAGCAGTTCTTC	CASSQGTSEYNEQFF
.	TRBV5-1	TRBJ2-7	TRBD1	TGCGCCAGCAGAGTACAGGGGGCCCTGGGTGAGCAGTACTTC	CASRVQGALGEQYF
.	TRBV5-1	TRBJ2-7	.	TGCGCCAGCAGCTTACAGGACCTCCACGAGCAGTACTTC	CASSLQDLHEQYF
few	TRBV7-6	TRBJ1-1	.	TGTGCCAGCAGCTCTCGGGACTCCCTGGGAGACACTGAAGCTTTCTTT	CASSSRDSLGDTEAFF
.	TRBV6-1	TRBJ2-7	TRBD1	TGTGCCAGCAGCAGACAGGGTACAGCAACTTACTCCTACGAGCAGTACTTC	CASSRQGTATYSYEQYF
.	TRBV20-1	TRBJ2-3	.	TGCAGTGCTAGAGGCGGGGCCCTCCGAGATACGCAGTATTTT	CSARGGALRDTQYF
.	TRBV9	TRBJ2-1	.	TGTGCCAGCAGCGTCTCAAAGTACAATGAGCAGTTCTTC	CASSVSKYNEQFF
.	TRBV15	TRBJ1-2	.	TGTGCCACCAGCAGAGATCTTCTTAGGGGCCCTAACTATGGCTACACCTTC	CATSRDLLRGPNYGYTF
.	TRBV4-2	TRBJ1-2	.	TGTGCCAGCAGCCAAGTGGTAGACCTGCCGTCGCAGTTAAGCTATGGCTACACCTTC	CASSQVVDLPSQLSYGYTF
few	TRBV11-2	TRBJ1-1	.	TGTGCCAGCAGCTTAGGGACAAAGAACACTGAAGCTTTCTTT	CASSLGTKNTEAFF
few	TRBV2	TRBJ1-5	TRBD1	TGTGCCAGCAGTAGGGACAGGGGCGATAATCAGCCCCAGCATTTT	CASSRDRGDNQPQHF
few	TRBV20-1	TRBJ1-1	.	TGCAGTGCTCCTTTTGGGTCGAACACTGAAGCTTTCTTT	CSAPFGSNTEAFF
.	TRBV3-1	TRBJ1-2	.	TGTGCCAGCAGCCAAGTTGGAGGGGCGCTGACCTATGGCTACACCTTC	CASSQVGGALTYGYTF
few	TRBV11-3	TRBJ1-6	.	TGTGCCAGCAGCTTCCGAGTCGGGGAATCACCCCTCCACTTT	CASSFRVGESPLHF
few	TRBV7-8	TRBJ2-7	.	TGTGCCAGCATGGAGGGGAACTCCTACGAGCAGTACTTC	CASMEGNSYEQYF
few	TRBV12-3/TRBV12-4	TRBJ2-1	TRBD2	TGTGCCAGCAGTTTCGGCGGGAGTCACAATGAGCAGTTCTTC	CASSFGGSHNEQFF
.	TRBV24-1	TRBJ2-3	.	TGTGCCACCAGCAGCTCAGATACGCAGTATTTT	CATSSSDTQYF
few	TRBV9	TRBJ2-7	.	TGTGCCAGCAGCGTAGTGGGAAGAACTATCGACGAGCAGTACTTC	CASSVVGRTIDEQYF
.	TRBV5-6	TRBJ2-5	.	TGTGCCAGCAGCTTTTACCACCAAGAGACCCAGTACTTC	CASSFYHQETQYF
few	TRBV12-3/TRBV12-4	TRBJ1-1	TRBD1	TGTGCCAGCAGTTTGGCAGGGGGAAGGATTAACACTGAAGCTTTCTTT	CASSLAGGRINTEAFF